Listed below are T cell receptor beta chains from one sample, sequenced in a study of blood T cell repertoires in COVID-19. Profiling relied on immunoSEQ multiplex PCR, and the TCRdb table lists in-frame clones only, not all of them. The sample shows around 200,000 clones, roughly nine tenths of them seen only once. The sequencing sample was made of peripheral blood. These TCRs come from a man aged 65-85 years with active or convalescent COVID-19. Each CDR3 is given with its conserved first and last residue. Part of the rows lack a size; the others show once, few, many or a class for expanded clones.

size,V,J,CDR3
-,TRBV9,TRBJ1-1,CASSALHGQGTEAFF
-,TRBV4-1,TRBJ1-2,CASSQQGNYGYTF
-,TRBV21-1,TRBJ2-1,CASSNFRQGDYNEQFF
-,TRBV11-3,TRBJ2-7,CASSLSVFYEQYF
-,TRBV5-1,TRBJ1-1,CASSLGYRGPNTEAFF
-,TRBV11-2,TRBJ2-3,CASSLWGQGSDTQYF
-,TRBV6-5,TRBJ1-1,CASSYGGGTGNTEAFF
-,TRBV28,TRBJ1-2,CASSPPRTGGYTF
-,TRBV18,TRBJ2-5,CASSPDRTETQYF
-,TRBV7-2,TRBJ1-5,CASGRTGTGPQHF
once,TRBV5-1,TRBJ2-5,CASSPTGQGQETQYF
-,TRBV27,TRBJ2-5,CASSLRVRGETQYF
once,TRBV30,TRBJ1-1,CAWTGWNTEAFF
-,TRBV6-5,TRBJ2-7,CASSPTQTREQYF
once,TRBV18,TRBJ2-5,CASSPPGPSGSKETQYF
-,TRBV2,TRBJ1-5,CASSGTVYSNQPQHF
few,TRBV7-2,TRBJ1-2,CASSPFGQEGYTF
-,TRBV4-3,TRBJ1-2,CASSQDRAYGYTF
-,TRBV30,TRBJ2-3,CAWTSGVRAPDTQYF
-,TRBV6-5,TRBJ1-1,CASTDGPRGSTEAFF
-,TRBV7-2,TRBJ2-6,CASSPGRAGANVLTF
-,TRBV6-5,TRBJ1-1,CASTKQDAGLTEAFF
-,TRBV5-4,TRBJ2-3,CASRTGLAGGTDTQYF
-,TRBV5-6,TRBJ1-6,CASSLVGKGALHF
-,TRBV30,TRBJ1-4,CAWSVRGGSEKLFF
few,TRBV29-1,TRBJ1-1,CSGGQGPNTEAFF
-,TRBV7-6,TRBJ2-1,CASSSRQGESYNEQFF
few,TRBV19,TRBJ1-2,CASSPRKGTGNYGYTF
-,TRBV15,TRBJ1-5,CATSRAGSYSNQPQHF
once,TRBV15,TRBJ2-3,CATSRKRGLPRADTQYF
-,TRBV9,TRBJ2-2,CASSALDRGATGELFF